This T cell receptor (beta chain) appears in the sequencing data of a study of T-cell reconstitution after alpha-beta-depleted transplantation in children. Findings of the study overall: The main origin of T-cell counts and diversity one year after transplant was newly produced T cells. Reports say that about two months after transplant, the alpha-beta T cells came out of several hundred graft clones that had expanded. Where some patients showed high TCRbeta diversity at day 60, it came from recipient T cells and thymic progenitors that had survived.

Preparing the TCRbeta library involved the use of unique molecular identifiers. TCRdb passed the PCR reads through MiXCR, listing each CDR3 protein once. The table has hundreds of thousands of distinct CDR3 sequences, about 16% seen once. There are many counts of this clonotype. What it binds is not known. The sample consisted of PBMCs, mostly from graft donor cells, taken 360 days after TCRalphabeta/CD19-depleted stem cell transplant. The receptor was isolated from a male patient between 5 and 17 years old who had a stem cell transplant for acute lymphoblastic leukemia, so the T cells may come from the graft donor.

In DNA, the CDR3 is TGCAGTGCTAGAGATTCTGGTAGAGGGAGAAACACCATATATTTT. This gives the protein CSARDSGRGRNTIYF. The rearrangement links TRBV20-1 to TRBJ1-3; D unresolved. With 0 bases removed from V and 5 bases from J, the gap between germline ends came to 14 bases. The germline V gene has CDR1 DFQATT and CDR2 SNEGSKA (reference sequence). This CDR3 contains 15 residues.